The 20 T cell receptor beta chains below were found in one sample sequenced in a study of post-analysis software for immune sequencing data. Study-level points and caveats: Controls showed lower frequencies than patients for roughly 5 TRBV segments, and TRBV5-6, TRBV5-1 and TRBV20-1 were among these.

Incorporated into the TCR beta cDNA libraries were unique molecular identifiers, which served to reduce PCR and sequencing biases. TCRdb processed the PCR reads anew with MiXCR; each CDR3 protein has one entry. The sample contains around 250,000 distinct CDR3 sequences, 35% to 45% of which appear only once. These receptors' targets are unknown. What was sequenced was blood. The receptors were sampled from a girl aged 5-17 years with multiple sclerosis.

The chain employs TRBV20-1 and TRBJ2-1; D not certain. CDR1 DFQATT and CDR2 SNEGSKA come from the germline V gene (reference sequence). The CDR3 has 12 amino acids. The V gene lost 6 bases and the J gene lost 4 bases, with 10 bases spanning the gap. The CDR3 coding sequence is TGCAGTGCCGTTGTCGAATACAATGAGCAGTTCTTC. Its protein product is CSAVVEYNEQFF.

This clonotype came up many times. The chain employs TRBV7-9 and TRBJ2-1; D not certain. The CDR3 runs to 19 residues. CDR1 is SEHNR, CDR2 FQNEAQ, per germline (reference sequence). The V gene lost 5 bases and the J gene lost 2 bases, with 25 bases spanning the gap. Here the CDR3 reads CASSKPSLKGGITYNEQFF. CDR3 sequence (DNA): TGTGCCAGCAGCAAACCCTCCCTGAAGGGTGGCATAACCTACAATGAGCAGTTCTTC.

This clonotype has at least ten counts. The gene calls are TRBV5-5 and TRBJ2-1; 10 bases map to TRBD2. V dropped 5 bases and J dropped 5; count of bases not matched to a gene: 4. The germline CDR1 and CDR2 sequences are SGHKS and YYEKEE (reference sequence). The CDR3 covers 14 residues. CDR3 sequence (DNA): TGTGCCAGCAGGTCTAGCGGGGGCCACAATGAGCAGTTCTTC. It translates to CASRSSGGHNEQFF.

This clonotype was observed a handful of times. The chain uses TRBV3-1 and TRBJ2-3; no clear D gene. The CDR3 loop spans 11 amino acids. The V end lost 3 bases, the J end lost 6 bases, and 4 bases lay between the germline ends. Germline CDR1 LGHDT, CDR2 YNNKEL (reference sequence). The chain's CDR3 is CASSQSDTQYF. The CDR3 DNA sequence: TGTGCCAGCAGCCAGAGTGATACGCAGTATTTT.

This rearrangement joins TRBV29-1 to TRBJ2-5; 8 nucleotides match TRBD2. There are 13 residues in the CDR3. V was pared by 4 bases and J by 5 bases, with 6 bases of the junction left unmatched. The germline V gene has CDR1 SQVTM and CDR2 ANQGSEA. In DNA, the CDR3 is TGCAGCGTTGCAGCGGGAGTCGATGAGACCCAGTACTTC. Translation: CSVAAGVDETQYF.

This clonotype has at least ten counts. This chain links TRBV7-9 with TRBJ2-6, with a weak D call TRBD2 (6 bases). Per germline, CDR1 SEHNR and CDR2 FQNEAQ (reference sequence). With 1 base removed from V and 0 bases from J, the gap between germline ends came to 13 bases. The CDR3 is 18 amino acids. CDR3 nucleotides: TGTGCCAGCAGCTTAGTCCCCCGGAGGGGCTCTGGGGCCAACGTCCTGACTTTC. Protein product: CASSLVPRRGSGANVLTF.

This clonotype was found many times. The CDR3 DNA sequence: TGCGCCAGCAGCTTAACCACAGGGGACCAAGAGACCCAGTACTTC. It codes for CASSLTTGDQETQYF. The rearrangement links TRBV5-1 to TRBJ2-5, with 7 bases identical to TRBD1. Germline CDR1 is SGHRS and CDR2 is YFSETQ. V shed 2 bases, J shed 0 bases, and the junction held 4 bases outside the gene matches. CDR3 length: 15 amino acids.

The sample holds a few counts of this clonotype. The chain combines TRBV6-2 or TRBV6-3 with TRBJ1-1; 10 bases agree with TRBD1. Trimming took 6 bases from V and 3 from J; bases not matched to a gene: 10. Germline V gene lookup returns CDR1 MNHEY and CDR2 SVGEGT. This CDR3 comprises 16 residues. The CDR3 loop is CASRPPGQGPDTEAFF. The CDR3 DNA is TGTGCCAGCAGACCACCGGGACAGGGGCCGGACACTGAAGCTTTCTTT.

The table lists this clonotype with many counts. V usage is TRBV20-1 and J usage is TRBJ2-5; no reliable D call. Germline CDR1 reads DFQATT; CDR2 reads SNEGSKA (reference sequence). V lost 6 bases to trimming and J lost 0 bases, with 14 bases between them. The CDR3 is 14 amino acids. In DNA, the CDR3 is TGCAGTGCGGTGGGAAATGAGTACCAAGAGACCCAGTACTTC. Its protein is CSAVGNEYQETQYF.

This clonotype was seen many times. This chain links TRBV5-1 with TRBJ2-1; tentatively, D is TRBD2 (6 bases). This CDR3 spans 13 amino acids. Trimming removed 0 bases at V and 8 bases at J, with 9 bases between. From germline, CDR1 is SGHRS and CDR2 YFSETQ. The CDR3 DNA follows: TGCGCCAGCAGCTTGGGGAGGGCGGATGAGCAGTTCTTC. Residues: CASSLGRADEQFF.

The chain uses TRBV7-9 and TRBJ1-3; no reliable D call. Germline loops: CDR1 SEHNR, CDR2 FQNEAQ (reference sequence). The CDR3 has 13 amino acids. The ends were cut back, 5 bases at V and 4 bases at J, with 9 bases in the middle. The CDR3 DNA reads TGTGCCAGCAGCCAGGCCGGGGGAAACACCATATATTTT. Its protein is CASSQAGGNTIYF.

V and J are TRBV2 and TRBJ2-1, with 7 bases identical to TRBD2. The germline gives CDR1 SNHLY, CDR2 FYNNEI. The CDR3 has 15 amino acids. The V gene end was trimmed by 7 bases and the J gene end by 9 bases; junction bases not matched to a gene: 15. CDR3 coding DNA: TGTGCCAGCACCGACGGGGCGGGAGTAATATTTGAGCAGTTCTTC. Amino acids: CASTDGAGVIFEQFF.

This clonotype was seen ten or more times. The CDR3 nucleotides are TGCAGCGTTGAAGGCAGGGTAGGCTACACCTTC. This sequence encodes CSVEGRVGYTF. V usage is TRBV29-1 and J usage is TRBJ1-2, with D perhaps matching TRBD1 (5 bases). The germline V and J ends were trimmed by 1 base and 8 bases, with 8 bases remaining between them. The CDR3 runs to 11 residues. Germline-derived CDR1 and CDR2 are SQVTM and ANQGSEA.

This clonotype was observed at least ten times. The rearrangement joins TRBV20-1 to TRBJ2-1, with 9 nucleotides matching TRBD2. Germline V gene sequence: CDR1 DFQATT, CDR2 SNEGSKA (reference sequence). The CDR3 spans 14 residues. V lost 6 bases and J lost 9; bases outside the gene matches: 12. CDR3: CSAKRSGGLSEQFF. For the CDR3, the DNA is TGCAGTGCCAAGAGGAGCGGGGGGTTAAGTGAGCAGTTCTTC.

Note on this clonotype: An end of the junction differs from the germline gene, which may be a read error. V gene TRBV20-1 combines with J gene TRBJ1-2; unclear D gene. Germline-derived CDR1 and CDR2 are DFQATT and SNEGSKA (reference sequence). This CDR3 is built from 14 residues. CDR3 in amino acids: CSTRDGDKGYGYTF. The CDR3 DNA reads as TGCAGTACTAGAGATGGGGATAAGGGCTATGGCTACACCTTC.

Details on this clonotype: The germline gene is not matched at one end of the junction; a read error may be the cause. The genes are TRBV20-1 and TRBJ2-5, with 7 bases aligning to TRBD2. This CDR3 contains 15 residues. Germline lookup yields CDR1 DFQATT and CDR2 SNEGSKA (reference sequence). The CDR3 region is CSARAAREVKETRYF. The CDR3 DNA sequence: TGCAGTGCTAGAGCGGCACGGGAGGTTAAAGAGACCCGGTACTTC.

The chain uses TRBV6-2 or TRBV6-3 and TRBJ2-7; TRBD1 is a possible D gene (5 bases). CDR3 size: 15 residues. The germline V gene encodes CDR1 MNHEY and CDR2 SVGEGT. The V and J ends lost 3 bases and 0 bases respectively, with 12 bases between them. CDR3 bases: TGTGCCAGCAGTTATCCCCCCAGGGCCTCCTACGAGCAGTACTTC. This codes for CASSYPPRASYEQYF.

The V gene is TRBV29-1, the J gene TRBJ2-7; a weak D match, TRBD2 (5 bases). The V gene lost 6 bases and the J gene lost 0 bases, with 21 bases spanning the gap. Per germline, CDR1 SQVTM and CDR2 ANQGSEA. The CDR3 is 16 residues long. CDR3 DNA: TGCAGCGTGCTCATGCCGACGGTGAGGGCCTCCTACGAGCAGTACTTC. It is translated as CSVLMPTVRASYEQYF.

The chain is built from TRBV11-3 and TRBJ2-4, with D unclear. The germline V gene encodes CDR1 SGHNT and CDR2 YENEEA. V shed 0 bases and J shed 13 bases, with 22 bases lying between them. The CDR3 covers 16 residues. The CDR3 DNA follows: TGTGCCAGCAGCTTAGACTCACTTAGGGCAGGCCCACGGCAGTACTTC. It yields the protein CASSLDSLRAGPRQYF.

Points on this clonotype: It may be a read error: a sequence one base away is much more abundant. The rearrangement uses TRBV29-1 and TRBJ1-2, with 8 nucleotides matching TRBD1. The J segment lost 5 bases and the V segment lost 5 bases, leaving 4 bases of the junction unmatched. CDR1 is SQVTM and CDR2 is ANQGSEA in the germline V gene. CDR3 length equals 12 residues. The CDR3 DNA follows: TGCAGCGTTCCACAGGGGGTTTATGGCTACACCTTC. Residues: CSVPQGVYGYTF.